This TCR beta chain was captured in a study of cytomegalovirus exposure and HLA in healthy donors. Findings and limits, study-wide: In vitro data verified three CMV-associated chains as specific for CMV antigens. Researchers counted 164 TCR beta chains as cytomegalovirus-associated. According to reports, the classifier identified cytomegalovirus status with high specificity and sensitivity.

There are 16 residues in the CDR3. The V and J ends lost 0 bases and 5 bases, in that order; junction bases with no gene match: 4. Germline V gene lookup returns CDR1 LNHNV and CDR2 YYDKDF (reference sequence). Turning to this clone: Its antigen is unidentified.

Sequencing used immunoSEQ multiplex PCR; TCRdb keeps in-frame clones, though not all of them. The table records hundreds of thousands of clones, 75% to 90% of them present only once. V usage is TRBV15 and J usage is TRBJ1-4, with 9 bases that match TRBD1. Sequencing was done on a sample of PBMCs. The source is a woman aged 25 to 39 in good health and CMV-seropositive. CDR3 in amino acids: CATSRDGGQGNEKLFF. The DNA of the CDR3 is TGTGCCACCAGCAGAGATGGAGGACAGGGGAATGAAAAACTGTTTTTT.